The 20 T cell receptor beta chains reported below all come from one sample, sequenced in a study of T cells in Graves' hyperthyroidism and ophthalmopathy. It was RNA transcripts that yielded the amplified TCR beta CDR3 regions. First-round RT-PCR of the TCR CDR3 relied on the HTBI primer set. TCRdb reprocessed the multiplex PCR reads via MiXCR and lists one record per CDR3 protein. The table has about 130,000 distinct CDR3 sequences, over 20% seen once; the top ten hold around 70%. Source material: blood. Receptors were obtained from a woman in her forties or fifties with Graves' hyperthyroidism that later progressed to Graves' ophthalmopathy.

In its sample, this clonotype was seen many times. V gene TRBV7-8 combines with J gene TRBJ2-1; D perhaps matches TRBD2 (5 bases). Between the trimmed V and J ends, which lost 5 bases and 3 bases, there was a span of 14 bases. Germline assignment: CDR1 SGHVS and CDR2 FQNEAQ. This CDR3 spans 15 amino acids. CDR3 in DNA: TGTGCCAGCAGCCTACTAGGGCAGCTCTACAATGAGCAGTTCTTC. Translating gives CASSLLGQLYNEQFF. Combining the CDR3 with reference TRBV7-8 and TRBJ2-1 gives the whole variable domain GAGVSQSPRYKVAKRGQDVALRCDPISGHVSLFWYQQALGQGPEFLTYFQNEAQLDKSGLPSDRFFAERPEGSVSTLKIQRTQQEDSAVYLCASSLLGQLYNEQFFGPGTRLTVL.

The J gene is TRBJ1-2, the V gene TRBV20-1, with D perhaps matching TRBD1 (6 bases). Per germline, CDR1 DFQATT and CDR2 SNEGSKA (reference sequence). Trimming removed 7 bases at V and 7 bases at J, with 13 bases between. The CDR3 extends over 11 amino acids. CDR3 residues: CSGGGAGGYTF. CDR3 coding DNA: TGCAGTGGCGGGGGGGCCGGTGGCTACACCTTC.

This clonotype was seen many times. The chain carries TRBV2 and TRBJ2-3; D not resolved. Trimming removed 4 bases from V and 2 bases from J, with 10 bases in between. This CDR3 comprises 14 residues. Per the germline V gene, CDR1 is SNHLY and CDR2 is FYNNEI. The CDR3 sequence is CASSVEELTDTQYF. The CDR3 DNA sequence: TGTGCCAGCAGTGTTGAGGAACTCACAGATACGCAGTATTTT. Full variable domain (rest looked up from reference TRBV2 and TRBJ2-3): EPEVTQTPSHQVTQMGQEVILRCVPISNHLYFYWYRQILGQKVEFLVSFYNNEISEKSEIFDDQFSVERPDGSNFTLKIRSTKLEDSAMYFCASSVEELTDTQYFGPGTRLTVL.

Only a few counts were recorded for this clonotype. V usage is TRBV10-1 and J usage is TRBJ2-1; the match to TRBD2 covers 12 bases. This CDR3 spans 17 amino acids. Germline V gene lookup returns CDR1 WNHNN and CDR2 SYGVQD (reference sequence). V trimming: 1 base; J trimming: 5 bases; junction bases outside the gene matches: 6. CDR3 in amino acids: CASSEFRTSGTHNEQFF. The CDR3 DNA is TGCGCCAGCAGTGAGTTCCGGACTAGCGGGACTCACAATGAGCAGTTCTTC.

This clonotype was recorded many times. CDR3: CASSLNTGRLFTEAFF. The CDR3 DNA sequence: TGTGCCAGCAGTTTAAATACCGGGAGACTCTTCACTGAAGCTTTCTTT. The V gene is TRBV27, the J gene TRBJ1-1, with D hard to call. V was clipped by 2 bases and J by 4 bases, with 17 bases between them. Germline lookup yields CDR1 MNHEY and CDR2 SMNVEV (reference sequence). The CDR3 has 16 residues.

This clonotype was counted many times. The rearrangement joins TRBV3-1 to TRBJ1-1; 11 bases are shared with TRBD1. V lost 0 bases and J lost 4; bases outside the gene matches: 10. CDR3 length: 18 residues. In germline, CDR1 is LGHDT, CDR2 YNNKEL (reference sequence). As DNA, the CDR3 is TGTGCCAGCAGCCAAGATGGGGACAGGGGGGACCTTCTCACTGAAGCTTTCTTT. Protein sequence: CASSQDGDRGDLLTEAFF.

This clonotype came up many times. The V call is TRBV28, the J call TRBJ2-1; D may be TRBD2 (6 bases). CDR3 length: 16 amino acids. The V end lost 4 bases, the J end lost 0 bases, and 13 bases lay between the germline ends. CDR1 and CDR2 from the germline V gene are MDHEN and SYDVKM. In DNA form, the CDR3 reads TGTGCCAGCAGTTCCGGGACTTCGAGCTCCTACAATGAGCAGTTCTTC. It is translated as CASSSGTSSSYNEQFF.

This clonotype turned up a few times. The chain carries TRBV11-2 and TRBJ1-1, with D uncertain. The CDR3 sequence is 14 residues long. Germline CDR1 is SGHAT and CDR2 is FQNNGV. Trimming took 6 bases from V and 1 from J, leaving 12 bases between them. CDR3 bases: TGTGCCAGCAGAGGGATACAGTGGAACACTGAAGCTTTCTTT. Residues: CASRGIQWNTEAFF.

In regard to this clonotype: A much larger clonotype is one base distant, so this may be a read error. The chain is built from TRBV24-1 and TRBJ1-5; weak D call: TRBD1 (6 bases). The germline V gene encodes CDR1 KGHDR and CDR2 SFDVKD. The CDR3 contains 14 residues. Trimming pared 3 bases from V and 9 bases from J, leaving 14 bases between. CDR3 in amino acids: CATSDPGDGRPQHF. The CDR3 DNA sequence: TGTGCCACCAGTGATCCAGGGGATGGGCGGCCCCAGCATTTT.

This clonotype was counted ten times or more. CDR3 coding DNA: TGTGCCAGCAGCCGACAGAATAATGAAAAACTGTTTTTT. Protein sequence: CASSRQNNEKLFF. The rearrangement links TRBV6-1 to TRBJ1-4, with a possible D match to TRBD1 (5 bases). Germline lookup yields CDR1 MNHNS and CDR2 SASEGT. The CDR3 is 13 amino acids. Trimming pared 6 bases from V and 4 bases from J, leaving 9 bases between.

This clonotype was observed many times. The genes are TRBV18 and TRBJ1-4; TRBD1 might be the D (5 bases). This CDR3 is built from 15 residues. Germline V gives CDR1 KGHSH, CDR2 LQKENI. V gave up 3 bases and J gave up 2 bases, with 10 bases separating them. The CDR3 bases are TGTGCCAGCTCACCGCAATACAGGACTAATGAAAAACTGTTTTTT. Its protein is CASSPQYRTNEKLFF.

This CDR3 reads CASSDIPGTGTDTQYF. CDR3 nucleotides: TGTGCCAGCAGTGACATACCCGGGACAGGCACAGATACGCAGTATTTT. The rearrangement joins TRBV6-4 to TRBJ2-3; 7 nucleotides line up with TRBD1. The CDR3 is 16 residues long. Germline V lookup: CDR1 MRHNA, CDR2 SNTAGT. V shed 2 bases and J 1 base; nucleotides not matched to a gene: 6.

This clonotype was seen at least ten times. The chain employs TRBV2 and TRBJ1-6; tentative D call: TRBD1 (5 bases). Per germline, CDR1 SNHLY and CDR2 FYNNEI. The CDR3 spans 14 residues. Trimming took 11 bases from V and 2 from J, leaving 13 bases between them. The CDR3 sequence: CARAGTAYNSPLHF. Here the CDR3 DNA reads TGTGCCCGCGCAGGGACTGCCTATAATTCACCCCTCCACTTT.

This clonotype showed up many times. The chain employs TRBV7-8 and TRBJ2-5; D is unresolved. Trimming pared 3 bases from V and 7 bases from J, leaving 12 bases between. This CDR3 region has 13 residues. Looked up from germline, CDR1 is SGHVS and CDR2 is FQNEAQ. The CDR3 loop reads CASSFSPMGTQYF. Written as DNA, the CDR3 is TGTGCCAGCAGCTTTAGCCCTATGGGGACCCAGTACTTC. The whole variable domain, filled in from reference TRBV7-8 and TRBJ2-5, reads GAGVSQSPRYKVAKRGQDVALRCDPISGHVSLFWYQQALGQGPEFLTYFQNEAQLDKSGLPSDRFFAERPEGSVSTLKIQRTQQEDSAVYLCASSFSPMGTQYFGPGTRLLVL.

This clonotype was counted a few times. The CDR3 reads CASSSPSQGNRYTF. CDR3 sequence (DNA): TGTGCCAGCAGTTCTCCCTCACAGGGTAACCGCTACACCTTC. The rearrangement uses TRBV28 and TRBJ1-2, with D possibly being TRBD1 (6 bases). V was shortened by 4 bases and J by 9 bases, with 18 bases between the two germline ends. Germline CDR1 MDHEN, CDR2 SYDVKM. This CDR3 contains 14 residues.

The V call is TRBV20-1, the J call TRBJ2-3; D is unclear. V was pared by 3 bases and J by 0 bases, with 7 bases between. The CDR3 sequence is 13 residues long. Germline V gives CDR1 DFQATT, CDR2 SNEGSKA (reference sequence). CDR3 coding DNA: TGCAGTGCTAGGGAATTAAGCACAGATACGCAGTATTTT. As protein: CSARELSTDTQYF.

This clonotype was seen many times. J is TRBJ2-2 and V is TRBV12-3 or TRBV12-4, with TRBD2 matching 7 bases. The CDR3 covers 18 residues. V dropped 3 bases and J dropped 1; count of bases not matched to a gene: 11. The DNA for the CDR3 is TGTGCCAGCAGTTTCGGTCGGCTAGCGGACCAGAACACCGGGGAGCTGTTTTTT. Protein: CASSFGRLADQNTGELFF.

This clonotype occurred many times. This chain joins TRBV3-1 and TRBJ2-7; D gene uncertain. Germline CDR1 and CDR2: LGHDT and YNNKEL (reference sequence). The V end was cut by 0 bases, the J end by 9 bases, with 15 bases between. The CDR3 runs to 14 residues. In nucleotides, the CDR3 is TGTGCCAGCAGCCAAGATTACAGATCTAAGGCGCAGTACTTC. Its translation: CASSQDYRSKAQYF.

The V call is TRBV5-4, the J call TRBJ1-1; no reliable D call. The ends were cut back, 0 bases at V and 3 bases at J, with 12 bases in the middle. The germline V gene has CDR1 SGHNT and CDR2 YYREEE (reference sequence). The CDR3 runs to 15 residues. CDR3 nucleotides: TGTGCCAGCAGCTTGGGCCCTGGAGGTTACACTGAAGCTTTCTTT. Protein product: CASSLGPGGYTEAFF. Using reference TRBV5-4 and TRBJ1-1 for the parts outside the CDR3, the full variable domain is ETGVTQSPTHLIKTRGQQVTLRCSSQSGHNTVSWYQQALGQGPQFIFQYYREEENGRGNFPPRFSGLQFPNYSSELNVNALELDDSALYLCASSLGPGGYTEAFFGQGTRLTVV.

This clonotype was counted at least ten times. The CDR3: CASSPSRDPSGNTIYF. The CDR3 bases are TGTGCCAGCTCACCATCCAGGGACCCCTCTGGAAACACCATATATTTT. The chain is built from TRBV18 and TRBJ1-3; TRBD1 is a possible D gene (5 bases). Germline CDR1 and CDR2: KGHSH and LQKENI. Trimming took 2 bases from V and 0 from J, leaving 11 bases between them. The CDR3 has 16 residues.